Only a few counts were recorded for the clone carrying this T cell receptor beta chain. The data originate from a study of blood T cell repertoires in COVID-19. Study-level information: COVID-19 samples collected from the United States, Italy and Spain covered acute and convalescent phases.

Clones were read by immunoSEQ multiplex PCR, and TCRdb kept only the in-frame ones, dropping some. The sample has fewer than 300,000 clones, approximately 80% seen once. The CDR3 loop spans 16 amino acids. The V gene end was trimmed by 1 base and the J gene end by 2 bases; junction bases not matched to a gene: 6. Germline CDR1 SGHRS, CDR2 YFSETQ. This TCR was sampled from a human donor in a cohort sampled during active COVID-19. The sequencing input was peripheral blood. V is TRBV5-1 and J is TRBJ2-3; 8 nucleotides line up with TRBD1. CDR3 amino acids: CASSLSSGGITDTQYF. As DNA, the CDR3 is TGCGCCAGCAGCTTGTCTTCAGGGGGCATCACAGATACGCAGTATTTT.